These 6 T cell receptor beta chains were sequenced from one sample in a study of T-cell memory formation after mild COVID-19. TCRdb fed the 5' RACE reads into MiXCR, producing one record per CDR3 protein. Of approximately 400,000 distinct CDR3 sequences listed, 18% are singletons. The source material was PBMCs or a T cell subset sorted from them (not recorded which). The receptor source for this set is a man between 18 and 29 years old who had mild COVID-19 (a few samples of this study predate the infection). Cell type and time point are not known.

CDR3 loop: CASRPGLGDYGYTF. CDR3 sequence (DNA): TGTGCCAGCAGGCCCGGGTTGGGGGATTATGGCTACACCTTC. V usage is TRBV6-2 or TRBV6-3 and J usage is TRBJ1-2, with a possible D match to TRBD1 (5 bases). Between the trimmed V and J ends, which lost 6 bases and 5 bases, there was a span of 16 bases. Per the germline V gene, CDR1 is MNHEY and CDR2 is SVGEGT. This CDR3 has 14 residues.

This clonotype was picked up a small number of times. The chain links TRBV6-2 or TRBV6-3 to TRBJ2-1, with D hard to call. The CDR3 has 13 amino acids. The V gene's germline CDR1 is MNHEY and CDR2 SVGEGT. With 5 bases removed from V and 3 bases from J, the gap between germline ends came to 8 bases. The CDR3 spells CASSTASYNEQFF. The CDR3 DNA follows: TGTGCCAGCAGTACGGCTAGCTACAATGAGCAGTTCTTC.

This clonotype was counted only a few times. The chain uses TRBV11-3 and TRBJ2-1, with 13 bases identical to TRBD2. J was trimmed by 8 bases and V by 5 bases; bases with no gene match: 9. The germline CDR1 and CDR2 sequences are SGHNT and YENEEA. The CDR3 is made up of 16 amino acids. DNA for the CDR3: TGTGCCAGCAGCCCAATGACTAGCGGGGGGCAGGATGAGCAGTTCTTC. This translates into CASSPMTSGGQDEQFF.

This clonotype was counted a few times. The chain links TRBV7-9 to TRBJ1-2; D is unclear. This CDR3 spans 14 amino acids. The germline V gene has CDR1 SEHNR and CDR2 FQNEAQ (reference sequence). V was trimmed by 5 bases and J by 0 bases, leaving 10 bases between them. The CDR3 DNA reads TGTGCCAGCAGCCCCCGGGCGGCTAACTATGGCTACACCTTC. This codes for CASSPRAANYGYTF.

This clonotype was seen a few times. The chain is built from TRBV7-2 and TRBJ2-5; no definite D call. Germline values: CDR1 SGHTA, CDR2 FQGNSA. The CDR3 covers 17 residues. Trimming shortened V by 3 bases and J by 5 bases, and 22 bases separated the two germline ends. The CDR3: CASSFLPRGAGEETQYF. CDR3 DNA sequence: TGTGCCAGCAGCTTCTTACCCAGAGGCGCAGGAGAGGAGACCCAGTACTTC.

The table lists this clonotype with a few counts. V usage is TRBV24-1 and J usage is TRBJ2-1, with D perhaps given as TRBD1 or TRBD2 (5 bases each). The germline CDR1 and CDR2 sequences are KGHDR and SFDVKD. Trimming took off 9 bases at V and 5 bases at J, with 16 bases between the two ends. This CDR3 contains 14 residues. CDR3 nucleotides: TGTGCCACCGGGTCTGGGGGAATCAACAATGAGCAGTTCTTC. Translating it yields CATGSGGINNEQFF.